This entry concerns a single T cell receptor beta chain. What it binds is not known. This entry is derived from a study of shared clonotypes between healthy human individuals. About the study: A donor's plate count was three for CD4 naive and three for CD4 memory; CD8 naive had two and CD8 memory one.

CD45RO negativity and positive selection for CCR7 defined naive CD8 cells, a population that excluded terminally differentiated effector memory CD45RA+ cells. The CDR3 loop spans 14 amino acids. Per germline, CDR1 SGHDN and CDR2 FVKESK. V lost 4 bases and J lost 9, with 16 bases in between. Sequenced by immunoSEQ multiplex PCR; TCRdb stores in-frame clones only, minus some. The repertoire includes hundreds of thousands of clones, approximately 95% of them detected once, and about 0.11% sits in the top ten. Broader study findings: Clonotype sharing across four donors was observed for about 5.2% of naive CD4 clonotypes.

The sequencing sample was made of naive CD8+ T cells sorted from blood. This receptor was identified in a woman aged 25 to 39 in good health. The V call is TRBV14, the J call TRBJ2-1, with a possible D match to TRBD2 (5 bases). For the CDR3, the DNA is TGTGCCAGCAGCCTCAAGGGTAGGGAGATTGAGCAGTTCTTC. As protein: CASSLKGREIEQFF.